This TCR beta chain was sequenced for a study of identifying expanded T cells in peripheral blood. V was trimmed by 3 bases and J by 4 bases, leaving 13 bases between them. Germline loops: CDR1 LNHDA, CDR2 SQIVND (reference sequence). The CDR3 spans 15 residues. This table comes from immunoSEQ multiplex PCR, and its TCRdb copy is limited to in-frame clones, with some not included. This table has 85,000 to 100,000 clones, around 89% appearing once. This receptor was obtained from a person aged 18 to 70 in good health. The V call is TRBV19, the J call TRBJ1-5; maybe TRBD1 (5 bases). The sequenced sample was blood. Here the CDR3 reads CASSIPRAGNQPQHF. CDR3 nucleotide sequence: TGTGCCAGTAGTATCCCCAGGGCGGGGAATCAGCCCCAGCATTTT.